This entry concerns a single T cell receptor beta chain. Its antigen is as yet unknown. Sequencing used immunoSEQ multiplex PCR; TCRdb keeps in-frame clones, though not all of them. The data hold roughly 56,000 clones, with about 84% observed a single time. The time point: after dendritic cell vaccination, including at tumor progression/relapse. Only patients with spare fresh-frozen tumor and over two years of follow-up were included. This specimen comes from a study of glioma-infiltrating T cells after dendritic cell vaccination. Across the whole study: Dendritic cell vaccine was injected intradermally three times, biweekly.

Points from the study as a whole: Survival was not directly related to TCR clonality in these patients. Estimated pretreatment TIL content predicted outcome after dendritic cell vaccination.

Here the sequenced sample was blood, taken after dendritic cell vaccination. This TCR was recovered from a human donor with glioblastoma.

The CDR3 DNA sequence: TGTGCCTGGAGTGTCGGCACTAAAGGAGCTTTCTTT. It specifies CAWSVGTKGAFF. The chain is built from TRBV30 and TRBJ1-1; D remains unclear. The CDR3 runs to 12 residues. V lost 0 bases, J lost 10 bases, and 12 bases lay in between. Germline CDR1 GTSNPN, CDR2 SVGIG (reference sequence).